This TCR beta chain was captured by sequencing in a study of T cell responses to AZD1222 COVID-19 vaccine. Findings and limits, study-wide: The peak T cell response came first, and repertoires were sampled only after it.

Libraries were prepared by immunoSEQ multiplex PCR; TCRdb keeps only in-frame clonotypes and omits some of them. This table holds about 120,000 clones, more than 85% found once. On this clone: No antigen is known for it.

Second-dose intervals near 4 or 12 weeks were combined. This clonotype was obtained from an adult who received the AZD1222 COVID-19 vaccine. The sequences come from peripheral blood, collected 28 days after the second AZD1222 dose.

This CDR3 reads CASSLVEGGAANYGYTF. CDR3 nucleotides: TGTGCCAGCAGCTTAGTTGAGGGAGGAGCAGCTAACTATGGCTACACCTTC. The J gene is TRBJ1-2, the V gene TRBV7-2; D not resolved. With 1 base removed from V and 0 bases from J, the gap between germline ends came to 15 bases. This CDR3 is built from 17 residues. The V gene's germline CDR1 is SGHTA and CDR2 FQGNSA.